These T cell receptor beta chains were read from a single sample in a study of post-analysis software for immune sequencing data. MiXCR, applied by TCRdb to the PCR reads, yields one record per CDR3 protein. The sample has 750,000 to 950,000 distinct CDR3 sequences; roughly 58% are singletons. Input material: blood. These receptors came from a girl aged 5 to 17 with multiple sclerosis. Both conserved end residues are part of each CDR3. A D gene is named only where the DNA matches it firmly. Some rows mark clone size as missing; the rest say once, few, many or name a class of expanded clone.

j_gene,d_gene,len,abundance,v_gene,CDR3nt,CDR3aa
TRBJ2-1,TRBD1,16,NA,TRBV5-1,TGCGCCAGCAGCTTGGATCAGGGGGCCAGCTACAATGAGCAGTTCTTC,CASSLDQGASYNEQFF
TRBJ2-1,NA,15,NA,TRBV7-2,TGTGCCAGCAGCTTAGCGAGGGGCGCGGCCGGTGAGCAGTTCTTC,CASSLARGAAGEQFF
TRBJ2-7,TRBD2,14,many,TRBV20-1,TGCAGTGCTAGAGGACTAGCGGGTTCCTACGAGCAGTACTTC,CSARGLAGSYEQYF
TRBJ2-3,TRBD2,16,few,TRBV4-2,TGTGCCAGCAGCCAGGAGGGACTAGCGGGCGCAGATACGCAGTATTTT,CASSQEGLAGADTQYF
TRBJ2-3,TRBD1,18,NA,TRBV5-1,TGCGCCAGCAGCTTGCCGGGTTTGAAGGGGGCTAAGACAGATACGCAGTATTTT,CASSLPGLKGAKTDTQYF
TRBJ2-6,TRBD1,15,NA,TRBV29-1,TGCAGCGCTGGACAGGCCGTCTCTGGGGCCAACGTCCTGACTTTC,CSAGQAVSGANVLTF
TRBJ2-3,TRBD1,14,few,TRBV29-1,TGCAGCGGGCGGACAGGGTTCGATGGAGATACGCAGTATTTT,CSGRTGFDGDTQYF
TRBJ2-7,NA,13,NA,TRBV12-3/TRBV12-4,TGTGCCAGCAGTTTGCTCCACGCCGGCGAGCAGTACTTC,CASSLLHAGEQYF
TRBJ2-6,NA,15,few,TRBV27,TGTGCCAGCAGCCTTTACAACTCTGGGGCCAACGTCCTGACTTTC,CASSLYNSGANVLTF
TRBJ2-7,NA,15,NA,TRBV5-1,TGCGCCAGCAGCTTGGAACCCAGGGGATCCTACGAGCAGTACTTC,CASSLEPRGSYEQYF
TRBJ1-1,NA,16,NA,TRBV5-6,TGTGCCAGCAGCTTGGAGAGGGCCTGGACGAACACTGAAGCTTTCTTT,CASSLERAWTNTEAFF
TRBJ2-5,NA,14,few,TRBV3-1,TGTGCCAGCAGCCAAGAAATAATTCAAGAGACCCAGTACTTC,CASSQEIIQETQYF
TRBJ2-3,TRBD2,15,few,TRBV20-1,TGCAGTGAACGTCGCCTAGCGGGAATGACAGATACGCAGTATTTT,CSERRLAGMTDTQYF
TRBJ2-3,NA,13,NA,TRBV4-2,TGTGCCAGCAGCCCACCACGGTGGGATACGCAGTATTTT,CASSPPRWDTQYF